This T cell receptor beta chain was identified during a study of cytomegalovirus exposure and HLA in healthy donors. Study details: An analysis done earlier identified about 120 million unique TCR beta sequences from 190 million or so T cells.

Regarding the study as a whole: A few V segments could not be told apart, such as TRBV6-2 and TRBV6-3, and were left out. The authors assumed roughly uniform sequencing depth across donors for presence/absence analyses.

Note on this clone: Its antigen is unidentified.

This cohort consisted of healthy bone marrow donors. Amplification used 60 Vbeta primers and 13 Jbeta primers. Generated by immunoSEQ multiplex PCR, the TCRdb table keeps only in-frame clones and is missing some. There are 130,000 or so clones in the sample; 65% to 85% occur only once, and about 1.5% lies in the top ten. This CDR3 is 14 amino acids long. J was trimmed by 5 bases and V by 5 bases; bases with no gene match: 6. Per the germline V gene, CDR1 is LNHDA and CDR2 is SQIVND (reference sequence). J is TRBJ2-1 and V is TRBV19; 7 bases are shared with TRBD1. Sequenced sample: PBMCs. This clonotype was obtained from a woman in her late teens or twenties in good health and CMV-seronegative. CDR3 DNA: TGTGCCAGTAGTCGTCTCGACAGGGACAATGAGCAGTTCTTC. Translating gives CASSRLDRDNEQFF. Variable domain in full (rest from reference TRBV19 and TRBJ2-1): DGGITQSPKYLFRKEGQNVTLSCEQNLNHDAMYWYRQDPGQGLRLIYYSQIVNDFQKGDIAEGYSVSREKKESFPLTVTSAQKNPTAFYLCASSRLDRDNEQFFGPGTRLTVL.